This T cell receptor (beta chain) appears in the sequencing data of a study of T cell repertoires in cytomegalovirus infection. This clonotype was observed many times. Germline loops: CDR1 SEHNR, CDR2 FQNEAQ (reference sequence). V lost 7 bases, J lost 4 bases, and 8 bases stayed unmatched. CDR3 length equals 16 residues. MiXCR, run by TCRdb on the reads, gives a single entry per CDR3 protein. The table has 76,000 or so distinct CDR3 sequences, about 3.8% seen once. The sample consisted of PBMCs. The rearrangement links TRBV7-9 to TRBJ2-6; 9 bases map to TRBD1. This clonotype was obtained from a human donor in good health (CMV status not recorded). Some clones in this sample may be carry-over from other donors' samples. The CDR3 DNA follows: TGTGCCAGCACCTCGGGACAGGGTGCGGGGGCCAACGTCCTGACTTTC. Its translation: CASTSGQGAGANVLTF.